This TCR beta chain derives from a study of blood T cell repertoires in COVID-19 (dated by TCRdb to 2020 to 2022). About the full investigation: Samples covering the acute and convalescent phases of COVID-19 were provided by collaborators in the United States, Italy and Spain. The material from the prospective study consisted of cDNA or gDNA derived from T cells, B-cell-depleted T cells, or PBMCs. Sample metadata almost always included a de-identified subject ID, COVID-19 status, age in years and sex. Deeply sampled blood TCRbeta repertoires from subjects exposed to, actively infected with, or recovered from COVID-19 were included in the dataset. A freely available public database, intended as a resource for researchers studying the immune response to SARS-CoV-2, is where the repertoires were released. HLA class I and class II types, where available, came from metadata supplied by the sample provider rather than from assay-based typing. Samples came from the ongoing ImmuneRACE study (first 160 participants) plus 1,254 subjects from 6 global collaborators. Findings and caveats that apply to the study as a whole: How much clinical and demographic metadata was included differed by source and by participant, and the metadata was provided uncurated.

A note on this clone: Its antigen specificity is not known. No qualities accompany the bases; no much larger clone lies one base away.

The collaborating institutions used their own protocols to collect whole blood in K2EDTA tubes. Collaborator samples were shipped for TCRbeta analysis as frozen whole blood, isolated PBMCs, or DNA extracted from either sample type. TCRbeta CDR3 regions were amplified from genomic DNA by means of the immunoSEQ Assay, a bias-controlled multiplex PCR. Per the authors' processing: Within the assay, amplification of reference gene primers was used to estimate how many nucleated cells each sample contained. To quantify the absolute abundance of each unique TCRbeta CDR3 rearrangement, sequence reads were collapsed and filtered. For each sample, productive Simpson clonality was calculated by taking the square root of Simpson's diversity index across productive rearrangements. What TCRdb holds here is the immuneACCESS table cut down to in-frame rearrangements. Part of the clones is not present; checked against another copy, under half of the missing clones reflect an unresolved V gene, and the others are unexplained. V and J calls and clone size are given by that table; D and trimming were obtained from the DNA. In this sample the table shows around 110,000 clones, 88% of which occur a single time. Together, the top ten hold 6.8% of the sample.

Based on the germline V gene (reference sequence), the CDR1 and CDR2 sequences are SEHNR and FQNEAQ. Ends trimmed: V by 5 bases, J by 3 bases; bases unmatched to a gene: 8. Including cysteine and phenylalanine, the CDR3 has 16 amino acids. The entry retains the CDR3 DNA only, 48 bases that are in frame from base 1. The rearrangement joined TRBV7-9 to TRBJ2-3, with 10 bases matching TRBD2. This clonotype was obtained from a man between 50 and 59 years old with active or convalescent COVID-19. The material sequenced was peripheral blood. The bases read TGTGCCAGCAGCAAAATAGCGGGAGGAAAAACAGATACGCAGTATTTT. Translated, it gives CASSKIAGGKTDTQYF. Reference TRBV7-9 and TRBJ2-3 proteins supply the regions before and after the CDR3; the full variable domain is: DTGVSQNPRHKITKRGQNVTFRCDPISEHNRLYWYRQTLGQGPEFLTYFQNEAQLEKSRLLSDRFSAERPKGSFSTLEIQRTEQGDSAMYLCASSKIAGGKTDTQYFGPGTRLTVL.